The clone carrying this T cell receptor beta chain has at least ten counts. Its specificity is not known. The data derive from a study of T-cell reconstitution after alpha-beta-depleted transplantation in children. Whole-study results and caveats: Fresh T-cell production supplied most of the T-cell counts and diversity seen one year after transplant.

Germline assignment: CDR1 SGHRS and CDR2 YFSETQ. V lost 0 bases, J lost 4 bases, and 2 bases stayed unmatched. The CDR3 loop spans 15 amino acids. Unique molecular identifiers tagged the TCRbeta library. A single record per CDR3 protein comes from TCRdb applying MiXCR to the PCR reads. The sample records fewer than 550,000 distinct CDR3 sequences, around 16% being singletons. V is TRBV5-1 and J is TRBJ2-1, with TRBD2 matching over 9 bases. The origin of this receptor is a boy less than two years old who had a stem cell transplant for Wiskott-Aldrich syndrome, so the T cells may come from the graft donor. The specimen was PBMCs, mostly from graft donor cells, collected 360 days after TCRalphabeta/CD19-depleted stem cell transplant. Here the CDR3 reads CASSLGSGGYNEQFF. The CDR3 DNA follows: TGCGCCAGCAGCTTGGGTAGCGGGGGTTACAATGAGCAGTTCTTC.